The 19 T cell receptor beta chains below all came from one sample that was sequenced in a study of technical replicates of blood from a handful of donors. Assay: immunoSEQ multiplex PCR; the TCRdb copy retains only in-frame clones and omits some. The sample has about 73,000 clones; approximately 90% are singletons. Specimen: PBMCs. The receptors come from a human donor in good health. Some clones in this sample may be carry-over from other donors' samples.

The count of this clone is one. The rearrangement uses TRBV4-1 and TRBJ2-7, with a weak D call TRBD2 (7 bases). The CDR3 extends over 14 amino acids. The V gene lost 2 bases and the J gene lost 6 bases, with 14 bases spanning the gap. Germline V gene data show CDR1 as MGHRA and CDR2 as YSYEKL. Here the CDR3 reads CASSQSYREGEQYF. CDR3 nucleotides: TGCGCCAGCAGCCAATCGTACAGGGAGGGCGAGCAGTACTTC.

The rearrangement uses TRBV19 and TRBJ2-3; 13 bases line up with TRBD2. V dropped 7 bases and J dropped 4; count of bases not matched to a gene: 8. CDR3 length equals 16 residues. Germline values: CDR1 LNHDA, CDR2 SQIVND (reference sequence). The CDR3 sequence: CASIPGLAGASDTQYF. The CDR3, as DNA: TGTGCCAGTATTCCTGGACTAGCGGGGGCCTCAGATACGCAGTATTTT.

The chain joins TRBV5-1 to TRBJ1-4; no firm D call. Germline lookup yields CDR1 SGHRS and CDR2 YFSETQ. Deletions cut 4 bases from V and 10 bases from J, with 14 bases between. The CDR3 spans 13 residues. The CDR3 DNA is TGCGCCAGCAGCGCAGTAGCGGACGGAAAACTGTTTTTT. As protein: CASSAVADGKLFF. The variable domain in full, completed from reference TRBV5-1 and TRBJ1-4, reads KAGVTQTPRYLIKTRGQQVTLSCSPISGHRSVSWYQQTPGQGLQFLFEYFSETQRNKGNFPGRFSGRQFSNSRSEMNVSTLELGDSALYLCASSAVADGKLFFGSGTQLSVL.

CDR3 nucleotide sequence: TGTGCCAGCAGCTTAGAACTGAGCTCCTACAATGAGCAGTTCTTC. It yields the protein CASSLELSSYNEQFF. The genes are TRBV13 and TRBJ2-1; D is undetermined. Germline V gives CDR1 PRHDT, CDR2 FYEKMQ (reference sequence). This CDR3 spans 15 amino acids. V gave up 1 base and J gave up 0 bases, with 7 bases separating them.

This clone was picked up one time. This sequence joins TRBV9 and TRBJ2-3; the match to TRBD2 covers 11 bases. Germline V gene sequence: CDR1 SGDLS, CDR2 YYNGEE. Unmatched junction bases numbered 6, after V lost 3 bases and J lost 3 bases. This CDR3 is 16 amino acids long. The CDR3 region is CASSGSGGAGTDTQYF. The CDR3 nucleotides are TGTGCCAGCAGCGGTAGCGGGGGGGCAGGAACAGATACGCAGTATTTT.

The rearrangement joins TRBV9 to TRBJ1-5; 7 bases are shared with TRBD1. This CDR3 has 14 residues. Germline V gene sequence: CDR1 SGDLS, CDR2 YYNGEE. Trimming removed 4 bases from V and 7 bases from J; junction bases left unmatched: 8. The DNA for the CDR3 is TGTGCCAGCAGCTCGACCGACAGGGACCAGCCCCAGCATTTT. This sequence encodes CASSSTDRDQPQHF.

Only one count was recorded for this clone. The V gene is TRBV6-1, the J gene TRBJ2-7; the match to TRBD2 covers 10 bases. The ends lost 4 bases at V and 3 bases at J; junction bases unmatched: 12. The CDR3 runs 17 residues. The germline gives CDR1 MNHNS, CDR2 SASEGT. The CDR3 here is CASSGPSSGGLYYEQYF. As DNA, the CDR3 is TGTGCCAGCAGTGGTCCTTCTAGCGGGGGACTTTACTACGAGCAGTACTTC.

The chain combines TRBV6-1 with TRBJ2-1; 7 bases match TRBD2. CDR1 and CDR2 (germline): MNHNS, SASEGT. After removal of 2 bases from V and 5 bases from J, the junction contained 9 bases not matched to a gene. The CDR3 length is 16 residues. The CDR3 DNA reads TGTGCCAGCAGTGAATGGAGCGGGGCCAATCACAATGAGCAGTTCTTC. It translates to CASSEWSGANHNEQFF.

This clone was seen a few times. The rearrangement joins TRBV4-3 to TRBJ2-1, with TRBD2 identical over 7 bases. The CDR3 is 16 amino acids. V dropped 2 bases and J dropped 5; count of bases not matched to a gene: 9. Per the germline V gene, CDR1 is LGHNA and CDR2 is YSLEER. CDR3 loop: CASSQQRGLGHNEQFF. CDR3 DNA: TGCGCCAGCAGCCAACAGCGGGGCCTGGGTCACAATGAGCAGTTCTTC.

This rearrangement joins TRBV20-1 to TRBJ2-7; D is possibly TRBD1 (5 bases). V lost 7 bases, J lost 3 bases, and 10 bases lay in between. This CDR3 comprises 11 residues. Germline V gene data show CDR1 as DFQATT and CDR2 as SNEGSKA (reference sequence). The CDR3 DNA sequence: TGCAGTGGTGGACATCGCTACGAGCAGTACTTC. It encodes CSGGHRYEQYF.

V is TRBV10-3 and J is TRBJ2-3, with a weak D call TRBD2 (6 bases). Trimming removed 5 bases from V and 1 base from J, with 13 bases in between. The CDR3 consists of 15 residues. CDR1 ENHRY and CDR2 SYGVKD come from the germline V gene. DNA of the CDR3: TGTGCCATCAGTTCCGGGGGAGGCCGCACAGATACGCAGTATTTT. This codes for CAISSGGGRTDTQYF.

The chain couples TRBV4-3 to TRBJ1-5; D is uncertain. CDR1 and CDR2 from the germline V gene are LGHNA and YSLEER. This CDR3 comprises 14 residues. Trimming pared 0 bases from V and 11 bases from J, leaving 14 bases between. The CDR3 spells CASSQERSPRAQHF. As DNA, the CDR3 is TGCGCCAGCAGCCAAGAGCGCAGCCCTCGGGCCCAGCATTTT.

The chain combines TRBV6-6 with TRBJ2-2, with 8 bases aligning to TRBD1. Germline CDR1 and CDR2: MNHNY and SVGAGI (reference sequence). V shed 2 bases, J shed 6 bases, and the junction held 5 bases outside the gene matches. The CDR3 runs to 15 residues. The CDR3 here is CASSYPRGRSGELFF. The CDR3 DNA reads as TGTGCCAGCAGTTACCCCAGGGGGCGATCCGGGGAGCTGTTTTTT.

The chain couples TRBV5-1 to TRBJ2-7; 9 nucleotides agree with TRBD1. Germline-derived CDR1 and CDR2 are SGHRS and YFSETQ. J was trimmed by 5 bases and V by 0 bases; bases with no gene match: 6. This CDR3 is built from 15 residues. CDR3 sequence: CASSLAQGAQHEQYF. The CDR3 coding sequence is TGCGCCAGCAGCTTGGCACAGGGGGCTCAGCACGAGCAGTACTTC.

The chain is built from TRBV6-5 and TRBJ1-6, with no clear D. V lost 0 bases and J lost 9, with 15 bases in between. CDR3 length: 16 residues. Germline V gives CDR1 MNHEY, CDR2 SVGAGI. CDR3: CASSYSRAGYRSPLHF. The CDR3 DNA reads as TGTGCCAGCAGTTACTCGAGGGCCGGGTATCGTTCACCCCTCCACTTT.

The chain couples TRBV13 to TRBJ2-7, with TRBD2 matching over 8 bases. Germline CDR1 and CDR2: PRHDT and FYEKMQ (reference sequence). The ends lost 5 bases at V and 7 bases at J; junction bases unmatched: 13. The CDR3 sequence is 15 residues long. Written as DNA, the CDR3 is TGTGCCAGCAGCGTCAGCGGGACGGGGACTAGGGAGCAGTACTTC. Translation gives CASSVSGTGTREQYF. The full variable domain, completed using reference TRBV13 and TRBJ2-7, is AAGVIQSPRHLIKEKRETATLKCYPIPRHDTVYWYQQGPGQDPQFLISFYEKMQSDKGSIPDRFSAQQFSDYHSELNMSSLELGDSALYFCASSVSGTGTREQYFGPGTRLTVT.

This chain connects TRBV6-4 to TRBJ2-7, with 13 bases fitting TRBD2. Germline loops: CDR1 MRHNA, CDR2 SNTAGT. The CDR3 runs 17 residues. The trim removed 7 bases at V and 3 bases at J, leaving 12 bases unmatched. For the CDR3, the DNA is TGTGCCAGCACCATAACCAGGACTAGCGGGAGTCTCTACGAGCAGTACTTC. Translating it yields CASTITRTSGSLYEQYF.

The chain joins TRBV10-3 to TRBJ2-1; TRBD2 is a possible D gene (6 bases). Germline loops: CDR1 ENHRY, CDR2 SYGVKD. CDR3 length equals 14 residues. Trimming removed 4 bases from V and 6 bases from J, with 13 bases in between. CDR3 region: CAISGDSGSNEQFF. CDR3 coding DNA: TGTGCCATCAGTGGGGACTCCGGCTCCAATGAGCAGTTCTTC.

This chain connects TRBV2 to TRBJ2-7; no reliable D call. The CDR3 length is 11 residues. Germline V lookup: CDR1 SNHLY, CDR2 FYNNEI. V was trimmed by 5 bases and J by 4 bases, leaving 6 bases between them. This CDR3 is CASSLSYEQYF. CDR3 nucleotides: TGTGCCAGCAGTCTGAGTTACGAGCAGTACTTC.